The 9 T cell receptor beta chains below all came from one sample that was sequenced in a study of T-cell reconstitution after alpha-beta-depleted transplantation in children. TCRbeta library preparation incorporated unique molecular identifiers. Using its own MiXCR run on the PCR reads, TCRdb lists one record per CDR3 protein. The repertoire holds about 6,200 distinct CDR3 sequences, with around 15% as singletons. Sequenced here: PBMCs, sampled before TCRalphabeta/CD19-depleted stem cell transplant. The receptors come from a boy between 10 and 17 years old with acute lymphoblastic leukemia, due to receive a stem cell transplant.

This clonotype is medium-sized (0.01 to 0.1%) in the sample. The rearrangement joins TRBV20-1 to TRBJ1-5; the D is unclear. The CDR3 contains 15 residues. Trimming took off 0 bases at V and 6 bases at J, with 15 bases between the two ends. From germline, CDR1 is DFQATT and CDR2 SNEGSKA (reference sequence). CDR3 sequence reads: CSAREGQSHGQPQHF. The CDR3 bases are TGCAGTGCTAGAGAAGGCCAGTCCCACGGTCAGCCCCAGCATTTT.

Judged by abundance, this clonotype is medium-sized. V and J are TRBV12-3 or TRBV12-4 and TRBJ2-7, with TRBD1 matching 7 bases. The CDR3 spans 14 residues. J was trimmed by 0 bases and V by 5 bases; bases with no gene match: 4. Written as DNA, the CDR3 is TGTGCCAGCAGTCCCGGGACAGTCTCCTACGAGCAGTACTTC. Its translation: CASSPGTVSYEQYF.

The chain recombines TRBV6-5 with TRBJ2-3, with 9 bases identical to TRBD2. Germline CDR1 is MNHEY and CDR2 is SVGAGI. This CDR3 contains 16 residues. The V and J ends lost 4 bases and 3 bases, in that order; junction bases with no gene match: 8. CDR3 protein: CASSSSQRGVTDTQYF. In DNA, the CDR3 is TGTGCCAGCAGTTCGTCTCAGCGGGGGGTAACAGATACGCAGTATTTT.

This clonotype is medium-sized (0.01 to 0.1%) by share. The V gene is TRBV5-5, the J gene TRBJ2-7; D not certain. CDR3 length equals 13 residues. Trimming shortened V by 0 bases and J by 2 bases, and 6 bases separated the two germline ends. Germline V gene sequence: CDR1 SGHKS, CDR2 YYEKEE (reference sequence). CDR3 coding DNA: TGTGCCAGCAGCTTGGAGGGTACCTACGAGCAGTACTTC. Translated, it gives CASSLEGTYEQYF.

This clonotype ranks as medium-sized. The genes are TRBV5-1 and TRBJ2-7, with 7 bases lining up with TRBD1. The CDR3 sequence is 14 residues long. CDR1 is SGHRS, CDR2 YFSETQ, per germline. The J segment lost 4 bases and the V segment lost 3 bases, leaving 7 bases of the junction unmatched. This chain's CDR3 is CASSSYRGNYEQYF. CDR3 nucleotides: TGCGCCAGCAGCTCCTACAGGGGAAATTACGAGCAGTACTTC.

The table lists this clonotype with many counts. This sequence joins TRBV20-1 and TRBJ1-5; no clear D. Deletions cut 1 base from V and 2 bases from J, with 12 bases between. This CDR3 comprises 15 residues. Looked up from germline, CDR1 is DFQATT and CDR2 is SNEGSKA (reference sequence). CDR3 sequence reads: CSARGGEGGNQPQHF. The CDR3 nucleotides read TGCAGTGCTAGAGGTGGGGAAGGAGGCAATCAGCCCCAGCATTTT.

This clonotype was seen a few times. V is TRBV19 and J is TRBJ2-7; 8 bases are a match to TRBD2. Looked up from germline, CDR1 is LNHDA and CDR2 is SQIVND (reference sequence). This CDR3 has 14 amino acids. V lost 7 bases and J lost 5; bases outside the gene matches: 10. In DNA, the CDR3 is TGTGCCAGTAAACGCGGGGGGCAGAGTCACGAGCAGTACTTC. This codes for CASKRGGQSHEQYF.

By share, this clonotype ranks as medium-sized (0.01 to 0.1%). V usage is TRBV12-3 or TRBV12-4 and J usage is TRBJ2-3, with a tentative D call TRBD2 (6 bases). Trimming removed 2 bases from V and 4 bases from J, with 19 bases in between. The CDR3 is made up of 17 amino acids. Here the CDR3 reads CASSLSDPVRRADTQYF. The DNA of the CDR3 is TGTGCCAGCAGTTTATCGGACCCAGTGAGGAGGGCAGATACGCAGTATTTT.

This clonotype is deemed medium-sized. The genes are TRBV20-1 and TRBJ2-7; 10 bases are a match to TRBD2. Germline CDR1 and CDR2: DFQATT and SNEGSKA (reference sequence). There are 14 residues in the CDR3. The ends lost 2 bases at V and 5 bases at J; junction bases unmatched: 6. CDR3 DNA sequence: TGCAGTGCTAGAAGTCTAGCGGGAGTCAACGAGCAGTACTTC. It codes for CSARSLAGVNEQYF.